Presented here are 31 T cell receptor beta chains from one specimen sequenced in a study of naive and memory T cell subsets. An equimolar mix of two oligonucleotides served as the beta constant-region primer for TRBC1 and TRBC2. Nested alpha and beta constant-region primers with the SP2 primer drove four PCR rounds on ligated cDNA. TCRdb called the UMI-ligation and nested PCR reads again in MiXCR, with one record for every CDR3 protein. The sample has over 65,000 distinct CDR3 sequences, 8% to 9.5% seen once. The sample was naive CD8+ T cells from blood. The receptors shown here come from a human donor in good health.

This clonotype has a count of ten or more. The CDR3 protein is CASSRDTPVTGELFF. In DNA form, the CDR3 reads TGTGCCAGCAGTCGCGACACCCCTGTGACCGGGGAGCTGTTTTTT. The gene calls are TRBV6-2 or TRBV6-3 and TRBJ2-2; D gene unclear. The CDR3 totals 15 residues. CDR1 and CDR2 (germline): MNHEY, SVGEGT. The V gene lost 5 bases and the J gene lost 5 bases, with 15 bases spanning the gap.

This clonotype was observed many times. V and J are TRBV12-3 or TRBV12-4 and TRBJ2-7, with D possibly matching TRBD1 (6 bases). Trimming cost V 6 bases and J 3 bases, with 12 bases left between them. The CDR3 spans 13 residues. The CDR3 region has the DNA TGTGCCAGCAGCTATGAACAGGGCTACGAGCAGTACTTC. Amino acids: CASSYEQGYEQYF.

This clonotype was picked up many times. This chain links TRBV27 with TRBJ2-5; D call uncertain. Per the germline V gene, CDR1 is MNHEY and CDR2 is SMNVEV (reference sequence). The V end lost 6 bases, the J end lost 4 bases, and 6 bases lay between the germline ends. CDR3 length: 11 residues. CDR3 loop: CASRHSETQYF. The CDR3, as DNA: TGTGCCAGCAGACACTCAGAGACCCAGTACTTC.

This clonotype was seen repeatedly, ten times or more. V and J are TRBV7-2 and TRBJ2-3, with D possibly TRBD1 on 6 matching bases. Germline CDR1 is SGHTA and CDR2 is FQGNSA. V was trimmed by 1 base and J by 3 bases, leaving 14 bases between them. The CDR3 has 16 residues. CDR3 nucleotides: TGTGCCAGCAGCTTAGTATTTCAGGGGAAGACAGATACGCAGTATTTT. Its protein product is CASSLVFQGKTDTQYF.

This clonotype was found many times. The J gene is TRBJ2-4, the V gene TRBV4-1; TRBD1 or TRBD2 may be the D gene (5 bases each). CDR1 and CDR2 from the germline V gene are MGHRA and YSYEKL. V shed 3 bases and J shed 9 bases, with 6 bases lying between them. The CDR3 loop spans 11 amino acids. CDR3 amino acids: CASSQGTIQYF. Here the CDR3 DNA reads TGCGCCAGCAGCCAGGGGACCATTCAGTACTTC.

This clonotype was counted at least ten times. CDR3 DNA sequence: TGTGCCAGTGGGCCCCGGGAGGGCTACGAGCAGTACTTC. Its protein product is CASGPREGYEQYF. V usage is TRBV19 and J usage is TRBJ2-7; 8 bases fit TRBD2. The CDR3 runs 13 residues. The ends lost 8 bases at V and 3 bases at J; junction bases unmatched: 6. The V gene's germline CDR1 is LNHDA and CDR2 SQIVND (reference sequence).

This clonotype has a count of ten or more. V is TRBV29-1 and J is TRBJ1-1, with unresolved D. Germline V gives CDR1 SQVTM, CDR2 ANQGSEA. V was cut by 6 bases and J by 1 base, with 3 bases left in between. This CDR3 spans 10 amino acids. Here the CDR3 reads CSVTNTEAFF. The CDR3 bases are TGCAGCGTGACGAACACTGAAGCTTTCTTT.

The chain employs TRBV7-9 and TRBJ2-1, with TRBD1 identical over 9 bases. Germline V gene data show CDR1 as SEHNR and CDR2 as FQNEAQ (reference sequence). Trimming at V came to 4 bases and at J to 2 bases, leaving 15 bases not matched to a gene. The CDR3 contains 19 residues. The CDR3 sequence: CASSSSNTAGTGTYNEQFF. The CDR3 region has the DNA TGTGCCAGCAGCTCATCCAATACCGCCGGGACAGGGACCTACAATGAGCAGTTCTTC.

The chain joins TRBV7-6 to TRBJ2-2, with 8 bases lining up with TRBD2. CDR1 SGHVS and CDR2 FNYEAQ come from the germline V gene. V shed 2 bases and J 2 bases; nucleotides not matched to a gene: 1. This CDR3 contains 15 residues. Here the CDR3 reads CASSLSGSNTGELFF. The CDR3 bases are TGTGCCAGCAGCTTAAGCGGGAGCAACACCGGGGAGCTGTTTTTT.

This clonotype was seen repeatedly, ten times or more. CDR3 in amino acids: CASSYYPEYGSGELFF. Here the CDR3 DNA reads TGTGCCAGCAGTTACTATCCCGAGTACGGATCCGGGGAGCTGTTTTTT. The chain combines TRBV6-6 with TRBJ2-2; D is unclear. This CDR3 has 16 amino acids. Trimming pared 1 base from V and 6 bases from J, leaving 15 bases between. Germline CDR1 is MNHNY and CDR2 is SVGAGI (reference sequence).

This clonotype has only a few counts. The V and J genes are TRBV29-1 and TRBJ1-5; 8 bases are shared with TRBD1. Germline CDR1 reads SQVTM; CDR2 reads ANQGSEA. After removal of 4 bases from V and 4 bases from J, the junction contained 9 bases not matched to a gene. The CDR3 runs to 15 residues. The CDR3 DNA reads TGCAGCGTTGGAAAGGGACAGGCGGGTAATCAGCCCCAGCATTTT. Amino acid sequence: CSVGKGQAGNQPQHF. Looking up the rest from reference TRBV29-1 and TRBJ1-5 gives the full variable domain: SAVISQKPSRDICQRGTSLTIQCQVDSQVTMMFWYRQQPGQSLTLIATANQGSEATYESGFVIDKFPISRPNLTFSTLTVSNMSPEDSSIYLCSVGKGQAGNQPQHFGDGTRLSIL.

This clonotype was detected a few times. This chain joins TRBV10-2 and TRBJ2-5; TRBD1 agrees at 10 bases. The CDR3 is 16 residues long. Germline CDR1 WSHSY, CDR2 SAAADI. V lost 6 bases, J lost 5 bases, and 12 bases stayed unmatched. This chain's CDR3 is CASRLPGQGIWETQYF. Here the CDR3 DNA reads TGCGCCAGCAGACTCCCGGGACAGGGGATTTGGGAGACCCAGTACTTC.

This clonotype was seen only a few times. The chain uses TRBV14 and TRBJ2-1; D is unclear. With 1 base removed from V and 5 bases from J, the gap between germline ends came to 9 bases. This CDR3 has 14 amino acids. Germline assignment: CDR1 SGHDN and CDR2 FVKESK. This CDR3 is CASSQVAGNNEQFF. The DNA of the CDR3 is TGTGCCAGCAGCCAAGTGGCCGGCAACAATGAGCAGTTCTTC.

Many counts were recorded for this clonotype. This chain connects TRBV19 to TRBJ2-1; D is perhaps TRBD2 (6 bases). Trimming left V 8 bases short and J 4 bases short, with 12 bases between. Germline V gene data show CDR1 as LNHDA and CDR2 as SQIVND (reference sequence). The CDR3 extends over 13 amino acids. CDR3 protein: CASGTGVYNEQFF. As DNA, the CDR3 is TGTGCCAGTGGGACGGGAGTATACAATGAGCAGTTCTTC.

This clonotype was found many times. The chain carries TRBV20-1 and TRBJ2-5; D perhaps matches TRBD1 (6 bases). Germline CDR1 and CDR2: DFQATT and SNEGSKA (reference sequence). This CDR3 comprises 14 residues. Trimming shortened V by 4 bases and J by 2 bases, and 14 bases separated the two germline ends. The CDR3 sequence is CSATTETGQETQYF. CDR3 coding DNA: TGCAGTGCTACCACAGAGACAGGTCAAGAGACCCAGTACTTC.

The V gene is TRBV29-1, the J gene TRBJ2-1; 10 positions agree with TRBD2. The CDR3 extends over 15 amino acids. Germline CDR1 and CDR2: SQVTM and ANQGSEA. The V and J ends lost 2 bases and 7 bases, in that order; junction bases with no gene match: 8. This CDR3 is CSVESPASGSNEQFF. The CDR3 DNA sequence: TGCAGCGTTGAAAGTCCGGCTAGCGGGAGTAATGAGCAGTTCTTC.

This clonotype occurred a few times. This chain links TRBV7-9 with TRBJ2-2; no clear D gene. CDR3 length equals 11 residues. V was shortened by 10 bases and J by 1 base, with 4 bases between the two germline ends. The germline CDR1 and CDR2 sequences are SEHNR and FQNEAQ (reference sequence). The CDR3 sequence: CATQNTGELFF. The CDR3 coding sequence is TGTGCCACACAGAACACCGGGGAGCTGTTTTTT.

In its sample, this clonotype ranks as medium-sized (0.01 to 0.1%). This chain uses TRBV29-1 with TRBJ2-7; no clear D gene. The CDR3 is 13 residues long. Deletions cut 1 base from V and 4 bases from J, with 11 bases between. CDR1 and CDR2 from the germline V gene are SQVTM and ANQGSEA. CDR3 sequence reads: CSVEGLAEYEQYF. The CDR3 nucleotides read TGCAGCGTTGAAGGACTGGCGGAATACGAGCAGTACTTC.

The chain couples TRBV29-1 to TRBJ2-2, with D possibly matching TRBD1 (6 bases). The germline V and J ends were trimmed by 5 bases and 0 bases, with 10 bases remaining between them. Per the germline V gene, CDR1 is SQVTM and CDR2 is ANQGSEA. The CDR3 contains 14 residues. CDR3 sequence: CSVFGDTNTGELFF. The CDR3 DNA reads TGCAGCGTTTTTGGGGACACGAACACCGGGGAGCTGTTTTTT.

The chain joins TRBV6-2 or TRBV6-3 to TRBJ2-1, with D perhaps matching TRBD1 (5 bases). Germline lookup yields CDR1 MNHEY and CDR2 SVGEGT. This CDR3 has 13 residues. Trimming pared 3 bases from V and 5 bases from J, leaving 8 bases between. CDR3 nucleotides: TGTGCCAGCAGTTATTACAGGAACAATGAGCAGTTCTTC. Amino acid sequence: CASSYYRNNEQFF.

The chain links TRBV7-8 to TRBJ1-1; unclear D gene. CDR1 SGHVS and CDR2 FQNEAQ come from the germline V gene. This CDR3 contains 16 residues. Trimming took off 2 bases at V and 1 base at J, with 14 bases between the two ends. The CDR3 DNA is TGTGCCAGCAGCTTAATCGACGATCCTTCGAACACTGAAGCTTTCTTT. Encoded protein: CASSLIDDPSNTEAFF. Full variable domain (outside the CDR3, taken from reference TRBV7-8 and TRBJ1-1): GAGVSQSPRYKVAKRGQDVALRCDPISGHVSLFWYQQALGQGPEFLTYFQNEAQLDKSGLPSDRFFAERPEGSVSTLKIQRTQQEDSAVYLCASSLIDDPSNTEAFFGQGTRLTVV.

This clonotype was recorded many times. The chain joins TRBV10-1 to TRBJ2-2; 8 bases are a match to TRBD2. V shed 2 bases and J 3 bases; nucleotides not matched to a gene: 5. The CDR3 covers 16 residues. Per the germline V gene, CDR1 is WNHNN and CDR2 is SYGVQD (reference sequence). This CDR3 reads CASSEKRERYTGELFF. CDR3 coding DNA: TGCGCCAGCAGTGAGAAGCGGGAGAGGTACACCGGGGAGCTGTTTTTT.

This clonotype was observed many times. This chain connects TRBV7-9 to TRBJ2-3; D unclear. The V end was cut by 10 bases, the J end by 6 bases, with 11 bases between. There are 11 residues in the CDR3. Germline CDR1 reads SEHNR; CDR2 reads FQNEAQ (reference sequence). The CDR3 sequence is CANGGGDTQYF. For the CDR3, the DNA is TGTGCCAACGGCGGTGGGGATACGCAGTATTTT.

This clonotype was found many times. The V gene is TRBV7-6, the J gene TRBJ1-1; no definite D call. The germline gives CDR1 SGHVS, CDR2 FNYEAQ. The CDR3 is 17 residues long. V was pared by 5 bases and J by 8 bases, with 27 bases between. The CDR3 region is CASSQTGEAPLEAEAFF. The CDR3 DNA follows: TGTGCCAGCAGCCAAACTGGGGAGGCCCCATTGGAAGCGGAAGCTTTCTTT.

The chain couples TRBV11-2 to TRBJ1-2; 8 nucleotides match TRBD1. Germline V gene data show CDR1 as SGHAT and CDR2 as FQNNGV. The CDR3 has 13 amino acids. The V and J ends lost 5 bases and 6 bases, in that order; junction bases with no gene match: 5. The chain's CDR3 is CASSLPDRDGYTF. In DNA form, the CDR3 reads TGTGCCAGCAGCCTACCGGACAGGGATGGCTACACCTTC.

This clonotype was recorded many times. This sequence joins TRBV27 and TRBJ2-1; tentatively, D is TRBD2 (6 bases). The CDR3 covers 15 residues. The V and J ends lost 7 bases and 5 bases respectively, with 18 bases between them. Per germline, CDR1 MNHEY and CDR2 SMNVEV (reference sequence). DNA of the CDR3: TGTGCCAGCACCCCGGGAGTAAGTCCCCACAATGAGCAGTTCTTC. Translating gives CASTPGVSPHNEQFF.

CDR3 DNA: TGTGCCAGCAGTTTGGGGGACACCCGGGGAGGCTACACCTTC. Translated: CASSLGDTRGGYTF. The chain couples TRBV12-3 or TRBV12-4 to TRBJ1-2, with TRBD1 as a possible D gene (6 bases). V dropped 3 bases and J dropped 8 bases, with 16 bases sitting between them. This CDR3 is built from 14 residues.

This clonotype was seen more than once but under ten times. The chain joins TRBV5-4 to TRBJ2-7; tentative D call: TRBD2 (6 bases). The CDR3 is made up of 13 amino acids. V shed 4 bases and J shed 4 bases, with 12 bases lying between them. The V gene's germline CDR1 is SGHNT and CDR2 YYREEE (reference sequence). CDR3 protein: CASSPAGRYEQYF. The CDR3 DNA is TGTGCCAGCAGCCCCGCTGGGAGGTACGAGCAGTACTTC.

This clonotype was recorded a few times. This sequence joins TRBV5-6 and TRBJ2-7, with 11 bases that match TRBD2. V was pared by 4 bases and J by 4 bases, with 7 bases of the junction left unmatched. Per germline, CDR1 SGHDT and CDR2 YYEEEE. The CDR3 spans 15 residues. The CDR3 nucleotides read TGTGCCAGCAGCGCTAACCTAGCGGGAGGATACGAGCAGTACTTC. As protein: CASSANLAGGYEQYF.

The CDR3 region is CASSPTGDLMSGANVLTF. The CDR3 DNA reads TGTGCCAGCAGTCCAACAGGGGACTTAATGTCTGGGGCCAACGTCCTGACTTTC. The chain is built from TRBV27 and TRBJ2-6, with a weak D call TRBD1 (7 bases). Germline V gene lookup returns CDR1 MNHEY and CDR2 SMNVEV (reference sequence). The CDR3 extends over 18 amino acids. The germline V and J ends were trimmed by 5 bases and 1 base, with 18 bases remaining between them. The complete variable domain, with remaining parts taken from reference TRBV27 and TRBJ2-6, reads EAQVTQNPRYLITVTGKKLTVTCSQNMNHEYMSWYRQDPGLGLRQIYYSMNVEVTDKGDVPEGYKVSRKEKRNFPLILESPSPNQTSLYFCASSPTGDLMSGANVLTFGAGSRLTVL.

This clonotype was seen a handful of times. The CDR3 reads CASSPDRMGYQETQYF. The CDR3 DNA reads as TGTGCCAGCAGCCCGGACCGGATGGGGTACCAAGAGACCCAGTACTTC. J is TRBJ2-5 and V is TRBV6-5; unclear D gene. V shed 6 bases and J shed 0 bases, with 17 bases lying between them. Germline loops: CDR1 MNHEY, CDR2 SVGAGI. CDR3 length equals 16 residues.